The 6 T cell receptor beta chains presented below share a single source sample, sequenced in a study of lymphopenia after photon versus proton radiotherapy. Repertoires were generated with immunoSEQ multiplex PCR, while TCRdb's copy carries only in-frame clones and drops some. This table holds 20,000 to 25,000 clones, 75% to 90% found once. The source material was peripheral blood, sampled from a patient treated with proton-based radiotherapy. The receptor set was obtained from a man at least 80 years old with esophageal cancer.

The chain carries TRBV2 and TRBJ2-7; D is possibly TRBD1 (6 bases). Deletions cut 6 bases from V and 4 bases from J, with 7 bases between. The CDR3 totals 11 residues. The germline gives CDR1 SNHLY, CDR2 FYNNEI. The CDR3, as DNA: TGTGCCAGCAGAACAGGGTACGAGCAGTACTTC. It translates to CASRTGYEQYF. Full variable domain (outside the CDR3, taken from reference TRBV2 and TRBJ2-7): EPEVTQTPSHQVTQMGQEVILRCVPISNHLYFYWYRQILGQKVEFLVSFYNNEISEKSEIFDDQFSVERPDGSNFTLKIRSTKLEDSAMYFCASRTGYEQYFGPGTRLTVT.

The V and J genes are TRBV7-2 and TRBJ1-2, with D unclear. CDR3 length equals 14 residues. Trimming stripped 1 base from V and 2 bases from J, with 8 bases between. CDR1 SGHTA and CDR2 FQGNSA come from the germline V gene. Written as DNA, the CDR3 is TGTGCCAGCAGCTTAGTTGGGGAGAACTATGGCTACACCTTC. It yields the protein CASSLVGENYGYTF.

The chain is built from TRBV30 and TRBJ2-5; D tentatively reads TRBD1 or TRBD2 (6 bases each). Per the germline V gene, CDR1 is GTSNPN and CDR2 is SVGIG (reference sequence). The CDR3 has 18 residues. Deletions cut 4 bases from V and 5 bases from J, with 29 bases between. CDR3 nucleotides: TGTGCCTGGACCCCCCGCCATGTAGCAGGGGCGGGGTGGGAGACCCAGTACTTC. It yields the protein CAWTPRHVAGAGWETQYF.

The table lists this clone with a count of one. The V gene is TRBV11-2, the J gene TRBJ2-3; 11 bases are a match to TRBD2. V lost 1 base to trimming and J lost 1 base; unmatched junction nucleotides: 7. Germline loops: CDR1 SGHAT, CDR2 FQNNGV. This CDR3 has 18 residues. The CDR3 bases are TGTGCCAGCAGCTTAGGTGATGGGACTAGCGGACGCACAGATACGCAGTATTTT. Protein sequence: CASSLGDGTSGRTDTQYF. Complete variable domain (other parts from reference TRBV11-2 and TRBJ2-3): EAGVAQSPRYKIIEKRQSVAFWCNPISGHATLYWYQQILGQGPKLLIQFQNNGVVDDSQLPKDRFSAERLKGVDSTLKIQPAKLEDSAVYLCASSLGDGTSGRTDTQYFGPGTRLTVL.

The V call is TRBV9, the J call TRBJ1-1, with a tentative D call TRBD1 (6 bases). The CDR3 spans 14 residues. Germline CDR1 reads SGDLS; CDR2 reads YYNGEE. Trimming left V 0 bases short and J 4 bases short, with 10 bases between. CDR3 sequence reads: CASSVGGAFTEAFF. The DNA of the CDR3 is TGTGCCAGCAGCGTAGGGGGGGCTTTCACTGAAGCTTTCTTT.

The gene calls are TRBV2 and TRBJ2-2; TRBD2 is a possible D gene (6 bases). Germline V gene lookup returns CDR1 SNHLY and CDR2 FYNNEI. The CDR3 contains 19 residues. V lost 1 base and J lost 0, with 18 bases in between. The CDR3 nucleotides read TGTGCCAGCAGTGAAGACAGCGGATTAGCGGTTCCGAACACCGGGGAGCTGTTTTTT. Its translation: CASSEDSGLAVPNTGELFF.